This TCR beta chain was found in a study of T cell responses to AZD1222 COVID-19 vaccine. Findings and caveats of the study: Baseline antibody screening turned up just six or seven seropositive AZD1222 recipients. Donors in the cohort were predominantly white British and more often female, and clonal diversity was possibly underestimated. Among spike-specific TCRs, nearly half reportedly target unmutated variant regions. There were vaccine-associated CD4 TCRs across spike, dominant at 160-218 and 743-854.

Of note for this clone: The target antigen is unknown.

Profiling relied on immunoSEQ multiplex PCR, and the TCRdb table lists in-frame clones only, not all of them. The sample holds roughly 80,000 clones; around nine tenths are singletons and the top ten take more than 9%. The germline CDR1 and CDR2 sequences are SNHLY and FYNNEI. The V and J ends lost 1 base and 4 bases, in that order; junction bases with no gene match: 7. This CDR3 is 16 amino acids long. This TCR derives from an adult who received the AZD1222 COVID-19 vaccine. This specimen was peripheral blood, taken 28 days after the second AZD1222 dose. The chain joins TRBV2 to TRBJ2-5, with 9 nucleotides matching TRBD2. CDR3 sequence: CASSEVSAGGLETQYF. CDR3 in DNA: TGTGCCAGCAGTGAAGTGTCGGCGGGGGGGCTAGAGACCCAGTACTTC.